The rows below give T cell receptor beta chains drawn from one sample of a study of shared clonotypes between healthy human individuals. TCRdb keeps only in-frame clones here, not all; method: immunoSEQ multiplex PCR. The repertoire has around 1,100,000 clones, about 80% of them found once; the top ten carry roughly 0.83%. Sequenced sample: memory CD4+ T cells from PBMCs. Source of these receptors: a man aged 18 to 29 in good health. Some clones in this sample may be carry-over from other donors' samples. Both conserved end residues are trimmed from each CDR3. Fields, in order: clone size, V gene, CDR3 protein. Clone size appears in some rows only: once, few, many, or a class for an expanded clone.

abundance: .; v_gene: TRBV9; CDR3aa: ASSTGTGLKETQY
abundance: .; v_gene: TRBV2; CDR3aa: ASSSTENYGYT
abundance: .; v_gene: TRBV18; CDR3aa: ASSPPGRTSGRAVLYEQY
abundance: few; v_gene: TRBV5-1; CDR3aa: ASSPAALNTEAF
abundance: .; v_gene: TRBV5-1; CDR3aa: ASSYTRYTGANVLT
abundance: few; v_gene: TRBV4-1; CDR3aa: ASSQGRAVRSYGYT
abundance: .; v_gene: TRBV27; CDR3aa: ASGRNAGTSGADTQY
abundance: .; v_gene: TRBV11-2; CDR3aa: ASRTLQGSGANVLT
abundance: .; v_gene: TRBV7-9; CDR3aa: ASSSSPGTSDGTDTQY
abundance: .; v_gene: TRBV7-3; CDR3aa: ASSLGWDTSEAF
abundance: .; v_gene: TRBV5-1; CDR3aa: ASSRDRGHETDTQY
abundance: .; v_gene: TRBV30; CDR3aa: AWSMGQETQY
abundance: once; v_gene: TRBV5-6; CDR3aa: ASSLRQTKPLAEAF
abundance: .; v_gene: TRBV28; CDR3aa: GGGTHENTEAF
abundance: .; v_gene: TRBV2; CDR3aa: ATRLDRVYEQY
abundance: .; v_gene: TRBV14; CDR3aa: ASSSGGLETQY
abundance: .; v_gene: TRBV29-1; CDR3aa: SVESTVNTEAF
abundance: .; v_gene: TRBV7-8; CDR3aa: ASSSQLNTEAF
abundance: once; v_gene: TRBV4-1; CDR3aa: ASSRGSANERLF
abundance: once; v_gene: TRBV25-1; CDR3aa: ASRRGSIYEQY
abundance: .; v_gene: TRBV5-1; CDR3aa: ASRDSGASYEQY
abundance: once; v_gene: TRBV5-1; CDR3aa: ASSFGRGSSYNEQF
abundance: .; v_gene: TRBV28; CDR3aa: ASSLRDTEAF
abundance: many; v_gene: TRBV7-2; CDR3aa: ASSLGAGPYYGYT
abundance: .; v_gene: TRBV23-1; CDR3aa: ASSQPVYEQY
abundance: .; v_gene: TRBV30; CDR3aa: AYWTATRWGEQY
abundance: few; v_gene: TRBV9; CDR3aa: ASSLQGRSGQPQH
abundance: .; v_gene: TRBV23-1; CDR3aa: ASSHGGAGDTEAF
abundance: .; v_gene: TRBV11-2; CDR3aa: ASSPRGLGNEQF
abundance: .; v_gene: TRBV5-4; CDR3aa: ASSTPQGAPEAF
abundance: .; v_gene: TRBV6-6; CDR3aa: ASSYRPDTGELF
abundance: .; v_gene: TRBV19; CDR3aa: ASSTQGSGGYEQY
abundance: few; v_gene: TRBV29-1; CDR3aa: SGAGGRDADTQY
abundance: .; v_gene: TRBV30; CDR3aa: AWARASWEPQH
abundance: .; v_gene: TRBV7-2; CDR3aa: ASSLGRNTEAF
abundance: .; v_gene: TRBV20-1; CDR3aa: SAIDRETQY
abundance: .; v_gene: TRBV5-1; CDR3aa: ASSGGVEETQY
abundance: few; v_gene: TRBV2; CDR3aa: ASSEATGGSYEQY